Listed here are 27 T cell receptor beta chains from one sample, sequenced in a study of a mutant IDH1 vaccine in newly diagnosed glioma. As for time point: week 23, last vaccination. Each vaccine dose was 300 ug of mutant IDH1 20-mer peptide, with topical imiquimod. The table came from immunoSEQ multiplex PCR; TCRdb's copy has only in-frame clones and leaves some out. The table includes 45,000 to 65,000 clones, approximately 78% detected once. The antigens for these receptors are not known. The sample in question was PBMCs, obtained from a glioma patient whose treatment included an IDH1 peptide vaccine. The source of these receptors is a woman in her 40s with glioma. Some clones in this sample may be carry-over from other donors' samples.

The CDR3 loop is CASSPYGTAGNTIYF. The DNA of the CDR3 is TGTGCCAGCTCACCATACGGGACGGCTGGAAACACCATATATTTT. This chain connects TRBV18 to TRBJ1-3; D may be TRBD1 (5 bases). The CDR3 has 15 amino acids. In germline, CDR1 is KGHSH, CDR2 LQKENI. Trimming left V 2 bases short and J 2 bases short, with 10 bases between. Full variable domain (missing parts from reference TRBV18 and TRBJ1-3): NAGVMQNPRHLVRRRGQEARLRCSPMKGHSHVYWYRQLPEEGLKFMVYLQKENIIDESGMPKERFSAEFPKEGPSILRIQQVVRGDSAAYFCASSPYGTAGNTIYFGEGSWLTVV.

The chain links TRBV5-6 to TRBJ2-1; TRBD1 agrees at 7 bases. The CDR3 runs to 13 residues. CDR1 and CDR2 (germline): SGHDT, YYEEEE. The V segment lost 0 bases and the J segment 7 bases; nucleotides outside the gene matches: 1. In DNA, the CDR3 is TGTGCCAGCAGCTTGGGCAGGGGGAATGAGCAGTTCTTC. Translation: CASSLGRGNEQFF.

This chain joins TRBV30 and TRBJ2-6; 11 bases are shared with TRBD2. The CDR3 contains 16 residues. Germline CDR1 is GTSNPN and CDR2 is SVGIG (reference sequence). Trimming at V came to 5 bases and at J to 4 bases, leaving 7 bases not matched to a gene. CDR3 in amino acids: CAWDLAGGSGANVLTF. In nucleotides, the CDR3 is TGTGCCTGGGATCTAGCGGGGGGTTCAGGGGCCAACGTCCTGACTTTC. The full variable domain, in which reference TRBV30 and TRBJ2-6 provide the parts outside the CDR3, is SQTIHQWPATLVQPVGSPLSLECTVEGTSNPNLYWYRQAAGRGLQLLFYSVGIGQISSEVPQNLSASRPQDRQFILSSKKLLLSDSGFYLCAWDLAGGSGANVLTFGAGSRLTVL.

The chain joins TRBV25-1 to TRBJ1-2; no clear D gene. The V gene's germline CDR1 is MGHDK and CDR2 SYGVNS. The CDR3 contains 16 residues. Trimming shortened V by 2 bases and J by 7 bases, and 20 bases separated the two germline ends. The CDR3 DNA is TGTGCCAGCAGTGAAGAGACGTCAGGAGAGCTCCCTGGCTACACCTTC. It encodes CASSEETSGELPGYTF.

The chain uses TRBV7-8 and TRBJ1-1; D gene unclear. Germline V lookup: CDR1 SGHVS, CDR2 FQNEAQ. This CDR3 region has 13 residues. Trimming took 1 base from V and 1 from J, leaving 4 bases between them. The CDR3 nucleotides read TGTGCCAGCAGCTTAGGGGAGAACACTGAAGCTTTCTTT. Protein: CASSLGENTEAFF.

V usage is TRBV7-9 and J usage is TRBJ1-6; possibly TRBD1 for D (6 bases). CDR3 length: 15 residues. The V gene's germline CDR1 is SEHNR and CDR2 FQNEAQ (reference sequence). Between the trimmed V and J ends, which lost 3 bases and 9 bases, there was a span of 15 bases. The CDR3 protein is CASSLDSLRSSPLHF. As DNA, the CDR3 is TGTGCCAGCAGCTTGGACAGTTTAAGAAGTTCACCCCTCCACTTT. The complete variable domain, with remaining parts taken from reference TRBV7-9 and TRBJ1-6, reads DTGVSQNPRHKITKRGQNVTFRCDPISEHNRLYWYRQTLGQGPEFLTYFQNEAQLEKSRLLSDRFSAERPKGSFSTLEIQRTEQGDSAMYLCASSLDSLRSSPLHFGNGTRLTVT.

This clone was seen just once. V is TRBV5-1 and J is TRBJ2-2; 9 nucleotides match TRBD1. This CDR3 is built from 17 residues. Losses at the gene ends were 0 bases for V and 5 bases for J; bases not matched to a gene: 8. Germline CDR1 is SGHRS and CDR2 is YFSETQ. CDR3 residues: CASSLAPGQGLTGELFF. CDR3 DNA: TGCGCCAGCAGCTTGGCTCCCGGACAGGGGTTAACCGGGGAGCTGTTTTTT.

This clone has only a few counts. This chain links TRBV10-2 with TRBJ1-1; D is unresolved. Germline-derived CDR1 and CDR2 are WSHSY and SAAADI. V was cut by 7 bases and J by 6 bases, with 15 bases left in between. The CDR3 is 13 residues long. The CDR3, as DNA: TGCGCCAGCATTGGACGGTCCTGGGCTGAAGCTTTCTTT. Protein: CASIGRSWAEAFF.

The chain has TRBV29-1 and TRBJ2-3, with 9 positions matching TRBD2. The CDR3 totals 15 residues. V lost 8 bases and J lost 2; bases outside the gene matches: 11. Germline V CDR1 and CDR2: SQVTM, ANQGSEA. CDR3 amino acids: CSIRGASGVTDTQYF. In DNA, the CDR3 is TGCAGCATTAGGGGGGCTAGCGGGGTCACAGATACGCAGTATTTT.

The genes are TRBV19 and TRBJ1-2, with D tentatively TRBD1 (5 bases). There are 14 residues in the CDR3. CDR1 and CDR2 (germline): LNHDA, SQIVND (reference sequence). The V gene lost 6 bases and the J gene lost 0 bases, with 11 bases spanning the gap. DNA for the CDR3: TGTGCCAGTAGATGGGGGGAGTCTAACTATGGCTACACCTTC. Translating gives CASRWGESNYGYTF.

Concerning this clone: Distinct nucleotide sequences in the sample also encode this CDR3. The J gene is TRBJ1-5, the V gene TRBV7-6; 7 bases are shared with TRBD1. Germline V gives CDR1 SGHVS, CDR2 FNYEAQ. The V gene end was trimmed by 1 base and the J gene end by 7 bases; junction bases not matched to a gene: 1. CDR3 size: 13 residues. CDR3 region: CASSLGDSQPQHF. In DNA, the CDR3 is TGTGCCAGCAGCTTAGGGGACAGCCAGCCCCAGCATTTT. The full variable domain, in which reference TRBV7-6 and TRBJ1-5 provide the parts outside the CDR3, is GAGVSQSPRYKVTKRGQDVALRCDPISGHVSLYWYRQALGQGPEFLTYFNYEAQQDKSGLPNDRFSAERPEGSISTLTIQRTEQRDSAMYRCASSLGDSQPQHFGDGTRLSIL.

This clone was seen a few times. The chain carries TRBV2 and TRBJ2-1; no firm D call. Per germline, CDR1 SNHLY and CDR2 FYNNEI. Trimming took off 3 bases at V and 6 bases at J, with 6 bases between the two ends. The length of the CDR3 is 12 residues. This CDR3 reads CASSERFNEQFF. DNA of the CDR3: TGTGCCAGCAGTGAGAGGTTCAATGAGCAGTTCTTC.

The genes are TRBV30 and TRBJ1-6; D unclear. The CDR3 runs to 14 residues. Trimming cost V 3 bases and J 0 bases, with 6 bases left between them. Germline V gene lookup returns CDR1 GTSNPN and CDR2 SVGIG (reference sequence). The CDR3 spells CAWRGGSYNSPLHF. CDR3 nucleotide sequence: TGTGCCTGGAGAGGAGGCTCCTATAATTCACCCCTCCACTTT. The full variable domain, completed using reference TRBV30 and TRBJ1-6, is SQTIHQWPATLVQPVGSPLSLECTVEGTSNPNLYWYRQAAGRGLQLLFYSVGIGQISSEVPQNLSASRPQDRQFILSSKKLLLSDSGFYLCAWRGGSYNSPLHFGNGTRLTVT.

This chain links TRBV10-3 with TRBJ2-7; D possibly corresponds to TRBD1 (6 bases). This CDR3 spans 14 amino acids. V gave up 8 bases and J gave up 0 bases, with 14 bases separating them. Germline CDR1 reads ENHRY; CDR2 reads SYGVKD. DNA of the CDR3: TGTGCCATCCGGCGAAGGGGGAGCTCCTACGAGCAGTACTTC. Its translation: CAIRRRGSSYEQYF.

The chain joins TRBV9 to TRBJ2-1; the D is unclear. The germline V gene has CDR1 SGDLS and CDR2 YYNGEE. The CDR3 contains 14 residues. Trimming left V 4 bases short and J 6 bases short, with 14 bases between. CDR3 coding DNA: TGTGCCAGCAGCCAGCAGGTTAGGAGCAATGAGCAGTTCTTC. Translating it yields CASSQQVRSNEQFF.

V and J are TRBV11-2 and TRBJ2-3; tentative D call: TRBD2 (7 bases). Trimming removed 2 bases from V and 2 bases from J, with 11 bases in between. CDR3 length equals 15 residues. Germline V gene sequence: CDR1 SGHAT, CDR2 FQNNGV. The DNA of the CDR3 is TGTGCCAGCAGCTTATGGGGGGGGGCCACAGATACGCAGTATTTT. Translated: CASSLWGGATDTQYF.

The chain has TRBV7-9 and TRBJ2-7; D call uncertain. The germline V and J ends were trimmed by 5 bases and 0 bases, with 8 bases remaining between them. CDR3 size: 13 residues. CDR1 and CDR2 from the germline V gene are SEHNR and FQNEAQ (reference sequence). The CDR3 nucleotides are TGTGCCAGCAGCCATCCGAGCTCCTACGAGCAGTACTTC. The encoded protein is CASSHPSSYEQYF.

This chain joins TRBV19 and TRBJ1-5, with D possibly being TRBD1 (6 bases). Germline CDR1 and CDR2: LNHDA and SQIVND (reference sequence). Trimming pared 4 bases from V and 2 bases from J, leaving 15 bases between. The CDR3 covers 16 residues. CDR3 sequence reads: CASSNPGHPGNQPQHF. As DNA, the CDR3 is TGTGCCAGTAGTAACCCGGGACACCCTGGCAATCAGCCCCAGCATTTT.

The CDR3 spells CASNPEAGNYGYTF. CDR3 in DNA: TGTGCCAGCAACCCGGAGGCAGGAAACTATGGCTACACCTTC. The V and J genes are TRBV19 and TRBJ1-2; D gene uncertain. The CDR3 spans 14 residues. The V end was cut by 9 bases, the J end by 2 bases, with 16 bases between. Germline lookup yields CDR1 LNHDA and CDR2 SQIVND (reference sequence). Looking up the rest from reference TRBV19 and TRBJ1-2 gives the full variable domain: DGGITQSPKYLFRKEGQNVTLSCEQNLNHDAMYWYRQDPGQGLRLIYYSQIVNDFQKGDIAEGYSVSREKKESFPLTVTSAQKNPTAFYLCASNPEAGNYGYTFGSGTRLTVV.

The genes are TRBV7-9 and TRBJ1-6; D perhaps matches TRBD1 (5 bases). V gave up 5 bases and J gave up 7 bases, with 18 bases separating them. The CDR3 loop spans 16 amino acids. Germline assignment: CDR1 SEHNR and CDR2 FQNEAQ (reference sequence). CDR3 in DNA: TGTGCCAGCAGCGCCACGGGGGGACCGACAAATTCACCCCTCCACTTT. This encodes CASSATGGPTNSPLHF.

This chain uses TRBV1 with TRBJ1-5; TRBD1, the table's D call, was not compared with the DNA. TRBV1 represents a pseudogene. CDR3 length equals 16 residues. CDR3 coding DNA: TGCACCAGCAGCCGGACAAGTGAATTTTGTAATCAGCCCCAGCATTTT. Translation: CTSSRTSEFCNQPQHF.

CDR3 sequence reads: CASSRADRDTGELFF. As DNA, the CDR3 is TGTGCCAGCAGTCGCGCCGACAGGGACACCGGGGAGCTGTTTTTT. The chain couples TRBV6-5 to TRBJ2-2; 7 nucleotides align to TRBD1. V lost 5 bases and J lost 3; bases outside the gene matches: 6. Looked up from germline, CDR1 is MNHEY and CDR2 is SVGAGI. This CDR3 has 15 amino acids.

The CDR3 reads CASSLERGTSYNEQFF. The CDR3, as DNA: TGTGCCAGCAGCTTGGAGCGGGGGACTTCCTACAATGAGCAGTTCTTC. The chain couples TRBV5-4 to TRBJ2-1, with 8 bases lining up with TRBD2. This CDR3 is 16 amino acids long. Germline trimming cut 0 bases from V and 1 base from J; bases unmatched to any gene: 3. Germline CDR1 is SGHNT and CDR2 is YYREEE (reference sequence).

V and J are TRBV11-3 and TRBJ2-7; D is unresolved. Per germline, CDR1 SGHNT and CDR2 YENEEA. V was cut by 0 bases and J by 1 base, with 7 bases left in between. The CDR3 sequence is 14 residues long. In DNA, the CDR3 is TGTGCCAGCAGCTTAGATGCCATGTCCTACGAGCAGTACTTC. It is translated as CASSLDAMSYEQYF.

Only a few counts were recorded for this clone. This CDR3 is also generated by other DNA sequences in the sample. This chain uses TRBV19 with TRBJ1-2; D unclear. The germline CDR1 and CDR2 sequences are LNHDA and SQIVND (reference sequence). The CDR3 consists of 12 residues. The ends were cut back, 2 bases at V and 4 bases at J, with 5 bases in the middle. The CDR3 coding sequence is TGTGCCAGTAGTATATCAGTCTATGGCTACACCTTC. Residues: CASSISVYGYTF.

The chain is built from TRBV10-3 and TRBJ1-1, with no clear D. The V gene lost 2 bases and the J gene lost 1 base, with 8 bases spanning the gap. This CDR3 region has 14 residues. Per germline, CDR1 ENHRY and CDR2 SYGVKD. The CDR3 DNA reads as TGTGCCATCAGTGAGATTTCTACGAACACTGAAGCTTTCTTT. Translated: CAISEISTNTEAFF.

This clone appeared once. V usage is TRBV11-2 and J usage is TRBJ2-2; 9 bases align to TRBD1. This CDR3 is 15 amino acids long. The germline V gene has CDR1 SGHAT and CDR2 FQNNGV. Unmatched junction bases numbered 4, after V lost 5 bases and J lost 3 bases. CDR3 region: CASSPRDRDTGELFF. DNA of the CDR3: TGTGCCAGCAGCCCCCGGGACAGGGACACCGGGGAGCTGTTTTTT.